This T cell receptor beta chain came from a study of OX40 agonist ivuxolimab in advanced cancers. About this clone: The target antigen is unknown.

Trimming pared 5 bases from V and 4 bases from J, leaving 6 bases between. The CDR3 sequence is 12 residues long. Germline V gives CDR1 SEHNR, CDR2 FQNEAQ (reference sequence). Sequencing was performed with immunoSEQ multiplex PCR; in TCRdb, only in-frame clones are kept and a portion is missing. The profile covers 100,000 or so clones, with 95% to 97% appearing a single time and 2% to 2.5% taken by the ten largest. Notes on the study in general: Averaging showed that CD8+ T cells had more expanded clones than CD4+ did. The 0.1-3.0 mg/kg partial responders had among the lowest clonal expansion. Blood T cells, both CD4+ and CD8+, expanded clonally by week 6 at 0.1 to 3.0 mg/kg.

The chain carries TRBV7-9 and TRBJ2-1; no definite D call. This specimen consisted of CD4+ or CD8+ T cells sorted from blood, obtained in a trial of the OX40 agonist ivuxolimab. This clonotype was sampled from an adult with an advanced solid tumor such as melanoma, head and neck, liver or kidney cancer. For the CDR3, the DNA is TGTGCCAGCAGCCAGAAGTACAATGAGCAGTTCTTC. Amino acids: CASSQKYNEQFF. Full variable domain (missing parts from reference TRBV7-9 and TRBJ2-1): DTGVSQNPRHKITKRGQNVTFRCDPISEHNRLYWYRQTLGQGPEFLTYFQNEAQLEKSRLLSDRFSAERPKGSFSTLEIQRTEQGDSAMYLCASSQKYNEQFFGPGTRLTVL.